The clone carrying this T cell receptor (beta chain) appeared a few times. Its target is unknown. This sample was included in a study of T cell repertoires in cytomegalovirus infection. General observations from the study: The study identified carriers of CMV plus the relevant HLA from cumulative public TCR beta family frequency.

Each CDR3 protein is one row after TCRdb ran MiXCR on the reads. The sample includes 400,000 to 550,000 distinct CDR3 sequences, around 11% of them seen just once. The sequenced sample consisted of PBMCs. The origin of this receptor is a human donor in good health (CMV status not recorded). Some clones in this sample may be carry-over from other donors' samples.

CDR3 DNA: TGCAGCGTTGATGCCCGGGCAGGGTCGGATGGCTACACCTTC. Its translation: CSVDARAGSDGYTF. V gene TRBV29-1 combines with J gene TRBJ1-2, with D tentatively TRBD1 (5 bases). The CDR3 totals 14 residues. Germline V CDR1 and CDR2: SQVTM, ANQGSEA. V lost 3 bases, J lost 6 bases, and 17 bases lay in between.